This T cell receptor (beta chain) was recovered during a study of shared clonotypes between healthy human individuals. Study outcomes and limitations: At large depth, rarefaction still showed sorted-subset sequencing to be incomplete. Against clonotypes common to all four donors, non-shared ones had lower generation probabilities.

A note on this clone: Its matching antigen is unknown.

TCRdb's copy holds only in-frame clones and misses some; the assay was immunoSEQ multiplex PCR. The data hold over a million clones, with approximately 80% observed a single time. J gave up 4 bases and V 5 bases, and 8 bases lay outside the gene matches. This CDR3 spans 15 amino acids. In germline, CDR1 is LNHDA, CDR2 SQIVND (reference sequence). Sequencing used memory CD4+ T cells from PBMCs. Documented subset: CD45RA-negative fraction. This chain uses TRBV19 with TRBJ2-1, with 7 bases that match TRBD2. The receptor was isolated from a man aged 18 to 29 in good health. Some clones in this sample may be carry-over from other donors' samples. The CDR3 coding sequence is TGTGCCAGTAGTTGGAGCCTAGCGGAATACAATGAGCAGTTCTTC. This encodes CASSWSLAEYNEQFF.